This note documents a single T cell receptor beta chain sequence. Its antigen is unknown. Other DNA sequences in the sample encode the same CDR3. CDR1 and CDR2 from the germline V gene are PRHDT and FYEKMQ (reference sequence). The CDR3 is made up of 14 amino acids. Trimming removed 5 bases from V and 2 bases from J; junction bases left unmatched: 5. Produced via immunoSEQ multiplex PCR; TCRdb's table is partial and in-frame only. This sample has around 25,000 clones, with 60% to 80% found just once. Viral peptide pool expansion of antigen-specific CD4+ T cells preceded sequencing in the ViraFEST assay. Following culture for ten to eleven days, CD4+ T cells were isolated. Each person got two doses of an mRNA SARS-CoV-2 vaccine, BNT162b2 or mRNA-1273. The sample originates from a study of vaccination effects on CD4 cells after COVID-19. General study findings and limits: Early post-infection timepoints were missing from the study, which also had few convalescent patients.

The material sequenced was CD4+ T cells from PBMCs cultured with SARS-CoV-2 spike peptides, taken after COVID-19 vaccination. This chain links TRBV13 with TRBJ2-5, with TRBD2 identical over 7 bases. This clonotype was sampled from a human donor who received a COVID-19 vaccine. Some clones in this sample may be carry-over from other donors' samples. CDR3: CASSPNGGQETQYF. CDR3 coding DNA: TGTGCCAGCAGCCCAAACGGGGGGCAAGAGACCCAGTACTTC.